The present T cell receptor beta chain was sequenced within a study of CD8 T cells in Susac syndrome. Whole-study context: At blood draw, Susac syndrome patients were therapy-naive, on corticosteroids, or on intravenous immunoglobulin alone.

CDR3 length: 17 residues. General study points: As the study acknowledged, the number of individuals in its TCR sequencing and HLA analysis was relatively small.

With respect to this clonotype: No antigen is known for it.

Random hexamers primed reverse transcription of about 0.45 to 1 ug RNA. The immunoSEQ assay covered 54 Vbeta and 13 Jbeta segments for CDR3. TCRdb reanalysed the immunoSEQ multiplex PCR reads using MiXCR and keeps one entry per CDR3 protein. The profile covers about 160,000 distinct CDR3 sequences, with around 96% appearing a single time and around 0.12% taken by the ten largest. This TCR was recovered from a human donor with Susac syndrome. The V gene is TRBV21-1, the J gene TRBJ1-5. TRBV21-1 constitutes a pseudogene. The sample comprised CD4+ T cells from PBMCs. In DNA, the CDR3 is TGTGCCAGCAGCACTCTCCTCGGGCCATCCTACTGTCAGCCCCAGCATTTT. Translating it yields CASSTLLGPSYCQPQHF.